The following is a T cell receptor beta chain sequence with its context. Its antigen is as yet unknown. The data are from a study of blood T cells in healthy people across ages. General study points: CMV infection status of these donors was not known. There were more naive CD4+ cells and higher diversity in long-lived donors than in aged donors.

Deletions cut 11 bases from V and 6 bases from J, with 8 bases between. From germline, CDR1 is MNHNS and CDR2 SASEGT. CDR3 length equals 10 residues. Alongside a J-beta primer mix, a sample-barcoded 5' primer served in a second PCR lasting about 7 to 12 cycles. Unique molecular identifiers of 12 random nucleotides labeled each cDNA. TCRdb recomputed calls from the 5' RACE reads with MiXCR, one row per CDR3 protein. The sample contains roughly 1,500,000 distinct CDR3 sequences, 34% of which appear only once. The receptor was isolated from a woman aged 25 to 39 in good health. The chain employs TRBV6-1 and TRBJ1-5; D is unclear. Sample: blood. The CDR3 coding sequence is TGTGCCGCAGGAGCTCAGCCCCAGCATTTT. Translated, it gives CAAGAQPQHF.